These 3 T cell receptor beta chains were sequenced from one sample in a study of blood T cell repertoires in COVID-19 (dated by TCRdb to the early 2020s). Library preparation employed the immunoSEQ multiplex PCR assay. This is the immuneACCESS table as TCRdb keeps it, with only in-frame sequences that have V and J called. A part of the clones is gone; compared with another copy, unresolved V genes explain less than half, and the rest is unexplained. Within this sample are about 200,000 clones, with 89% of them counted one time only. The ten largest account for roughly 8.4% of the sample. Sequences were obtained from PBMCs or T cells enriched from blood (not recorded which). The origin of the receptors is a young woman who had recovered from COVID-19.

The chain employs TRBV25-1 and TRBJ2-3, with D perhaps TRBD2 (6 bases). The CDR3 length is 16 residues. Germline V gene data show CDR1 as MGHDK and CDR2 as SYGVNS. The ends were cut back, 7 bases at V and 0 bases at J, with 17 bases in the middle. The DNA of the CDR3 is TGTGCCAGCAAGAAAGGGACTCCCGGAAGCACAGATACGCAGTATTTT. Translated, it gives CASKKGTPGSTDTQYF.

The CDR3: CASSLADLYGTAYEQYF. The CDR3 coding sequence is TGTGCCAGCAGCTTGGCGGACCTCTACGGGACAGCCTACGAGCAGTACTTC. This rearrangement joins TRBV5-6 to TRBJ2-7, with TRBD1 identical over 7 bases. This CDR3 is built from 17 residues. Germline CDR1 SGHDT, CDR2 YYEEEE. J gave up 2 bases and V 0 bases, and 11 bases lay outside the gene matches.

The chain carries TRBV24-1 and TRBJ2-1; 13 bases agree with TRBD2. The trim removed 4 bases at V and 12 bases at J, leaving 5 bases unmatched. The CDR3 is made up of 14 amino acids. Germline CDR1 reads KGHDR; CDR2 reads SFDVKD. CDR3 residues: CATSDTSGGEGQFF. For the CDR3, the DNA is TGTGCCACCAGTGACACTAGCGGGGGGGAAGGGCAGTTCTTC.